The 30 T cell receptor beta chains below were found in one sample sequenced in a study of shared clonotypes between healthy human individuals. Assay used: immunoSEQ multiplex PCR; TCRdb lists only in-frame clones, some missing. The table shows roughly 640,000 clones, with approximately 79% occurring only once. The material sequenced was memory CD4+ T cells sorted from blood. The subset was: CD45RA-negative fraction. These receptors originate from a woman aged 30 to 39 in good health.

The chain links TRBV5-1 to TRBJ2-1, with a weak D call TRBD2 (5 bases). The V and J ends lost 4 bases and 9 bases respectively, with 23 bases between them. The length of the CDR3 is 16 residues. Germline V gene data show CDR1 as SGHRS and CDR2 as YFSETQ. DNA of the CDR3: TGCGCCAGCAGCCTGAGCGGAGGTGTTTCTTTAGTTGAGCAGTTCTTC. Translated: CASSLSGGVSLVEQFF.

V and J are TRBV10-3 and TRBJ2-5; D is possibly TRBD2 (5 bases). V gave up 2 bases and J gave up 5 bases, with 12 bases separating them. This CDR3 spans 14 amino acids. The germline V gene encodes CDR1 ENHRY and CDR2 SYGVKD. CDR3 nucleotides: TGTGCCATCAGTGAGATGAGGGCCGGGGAGACCCAGTACTTC. The encoded protein is CAISEMRAGETQYF.

This clone came up a few times. Additional DNA sequences in this sample encode the identical CDR3. The V gene is TRBV28, the J gene TRBJ2-7; D is possibly TRBD2 (5 bases). V was trimmed by 3 bases and J by 2 bases, leaving 5 bases between them. This CDR3 region has 12 residues. The germline V gene encodes CDR1 MDHEN and CDR2 SYDVKM. For the CDR3, the DNA is TGTGCCAGCAGTTTCGGGGCCTACGAGCAGTACTTC. It yields the protein CASSFGAYEQYF.

The chain recombines TRBV2 with TRBJ2-1; TRBD2 agrees at 12 bases. The CDR3 runs to 15 residues. Germline trimming cut 7 bases from V and 8 bases from J; bases unmatched to any gene: 9. The V gene's germline CDR1 is SNHLY and CDR2 FYNNEI. Here the CDR3 reads CASMDWTSGKDEQFF. CDR3 bases: TGTGCCAGCATGGATTGGACTAGCGGGAAGGATGAGCAGTTCTTC.

This clone was seen only once. The J gene is TRBJ2-5, the V gene TRBV5-6; TRBD2 is a possible D gene (5 bases). The CDR3 length is 14 residues. CDR1 is SGHDT, CDR2 YYEEEE, per germline. V lost 3 bases, J lost 7 bases, and 16 bases lay in between. Here the CDR3 DNA reads TGTGCCAGCAGCTCTTCCGGGTCCGAGGGGACCCAGTACTTC. Its translation is CASSSSGSEGTQYF.

V and J are TRBV5-5 and TRBJ2-7; D possibly uses TRBD1 or TRBD2 (5 bases each). This CDR3 has 14 residues. The ends were cut back, 4 bases at V and 3 bases at J, with 14 bases in the middle. Germline CDR1 SGHKS, CDR2 YYEKEE (reference sequence). CDR3 coding DNA: TGTGCCAGCAGCCCCGGGACCGCTCTCTACGAGCAGTACTTC. Protein product: CASSPGTALYEQYF.

The gene calls are TRBV5-1 and TRBJ2-5; TRBD2 matches at 8 bases. Per the germline V gene, CDR1 is SGHRS and CDR2 is YFSETQ. J gave up 0 bases and V 2 bases, and 3 bases lay outside the gene matches. The CDR3 runs 15 residues. DNA for the CDR3: TGCGCCAGCAGCTTACTAGCGGAGTACCAAGAGACCCAGTACTTC. Its protein product is CASSLLAEYQETQYF.

Points on this clone: Other DNA sequences of this sample code for an identical CDR3. The chain recombines TRBV18 with TRBJ1-5; 7 nucleotides line up with TRBD1. The CDR3 sequence is 16 residues long. Germline V CDR1 and CDR2: KGHSH, LQKENI. Germline trimming cut 3 bases from V and 0 bases from J; bases unmatched to any gene: 5. In nucleotides, the CDR3 is TGTGCCAGCTCACCTCAGGGGGGCTATAGCAATCAGCCCCAGCATTTT. This encodes CASSPQGGYSNQPQHF.

The rearrangement uses TRBV7-8 and TRBJ2-1, with TRBD2 identical over 11 bases. The CDR3 has 20 residues. Germline values: CDR1 SGHVS, CDR2 FQNEAQ. The V segment lost 0 bases and the J segment 6 bases; nucleotides outside the gene matches: 16. The CDR3 region is CASSLARVAGGPKKINEQFF. The CDR3, as DNA: TGTGCCAGCAGCTTAGCGCGAGTAGCGGGAGGGCCAAAGAAAATCAATGAGCAGTTCTTC.

J is TRBJ2-7 and V is TRBV10-3, with 7 bases matching TRBD2. CDR1 ENHRY and CDR2 SYGVKD come from the germline V gene. The V segment lost 2 bases and the J segment 2 bases; nucleotides outside the gene matches: 9. CDR3 length equals 16 residues. In nucleotides, the CDR3 is TGTGCCATCAGTGAGCCCCCGGGAGGAGAGACCTACGAGCAGTACTTC. Translation: CAISEPPGGETYEQYF.

V gene TRBV18 combines with J gene TRBJ1-1, with 10 positions matching TRBD1. There are 14 residues in the CDR3. The V and J ends lost 6 bases and 4 bases, in that order; junction bases with no gene match: 5. Germline V CDR1 and CDR2: KGHSH, LQKENI. The CDR3 DNA is TGTGCCAGCTCTCAGCGGGACAGGGGCACTGAAGCTTTCTTT. Its protein product is CASSQRDRGTEAFF.

This chain uses TRBV5-1 with TRBJ2-1; 15 nucleotides agree with TRBD2. Unmatched junction bases numbered 8, after V lost 0 bases and J lost 7 bases. From germline, CDR1 is SGHRS and CDR2 YFSETQ. CDR3 size: 18 residues. The DNA of the CDR3 is TGCGCCAGCAGCTTGGGGGGCGGACTAGCGGGAGGGCGAAATGAGCAGTTCTTC. It codes for CASSLGGGLAGGRNEQFF.

Turning to this clone: The identical CDR3 is also encoded by other nucleotide sequences in the sample. This chain joins TRBV7-2 and TRBJ2-7; 8 bases align to TRBD2. CDR1 and CDR2 from the germline V gene are SGHTA and FQGNSA. The CDR3 consists of 14 residues. V shed 5 bases and J 1 base; nucleotides not matched to a gene: 4. The CDR3: CASSPSGSSYEQYF. The CDR3 DNA sequence: TGTGCCAGCAGCCCGAGCGGGAGTTCCTACGAGCAGTACTTC.

This clone was detected only once. J is TRBJ2-7 and V is TRBV5-6; TRBD1 matches at 8 bases. The germline CDR1 and CDR2 sequences are SGHDT and YYEEEE. The CDR3 loop spans 14 amino acids. J lost 7 bases, V lost 4 bases, and 10 bases had no gene match. CDR3 sequence (DNA): TGTGCCAGCAGCACTCAGGGGGCGCTTAGAGAGCAGTACTTC. This sequence encodes CASSTQGALREQYF.

The CDR3 region is CASSLELAATGELFF. CDR3 nucleotides: TGTGCCAGCAGCTTGGAGCTAGCGGCCACCGGGGAGCTGTTTTTT. V gene TRBV5-4 combines with J gene TRBJ2-2, with 7 positions matching TRBD2. The CDR3 is made up of 15 amino acids. CDR1 is SGHNT and CDR2 is YYREEE in the germline V gene (reference sequence). Germline trimming cut 0 bases from V and 4 bases from J; bases unmatched to any gene: 3.

The V and J genes are TRBV6-1 and TRBJ2-7, with 8 positions matching TRBD2. This CDR3 is 16 amino acids long. J was trimmed by 0 bases and V by 4 bases; bases with no gene match: 8. The germline V gene has CDR1 MNHNS and CDR2 SASEGT. Written as DNA, the CDR3 is TGTGCCAGCAGTGGACTAGCGCTTGCAGGCTCCTACGAGCAGTACTTC. This translates into CASSGLALAGSYEQYF.

The chain couples TRBV27 to TRBJ2-7; 11 bases are shared with TRBD2. Trimming cost V 4 bases and J 3 bases; bases outside gene matches: 5. From germline, CDR1 is MNHEY and CDR2 SMNVEV (reference sequence). This CDR3 comprises 15 residues. The CDR3, as DNA: TGTGCCAGCAGTTATCGTAGCGGGAGGGACTACGAGCAGTACTTC. It is translated as CASSYRSGRDYEQYF.

This chain uses TRBV21-1 with TRBJ1-5; the DNA was not used to check the table's D call, TRBD1. TRBV21-1 is a pseudogene locus. The CDR3 runs 19 residues. The CDR3 coding sequence is TGTGCCAGCAGCAAAGCCGGTATGCCGGACAAGTCCCACAATCAGCCCCAGCATTTT. Protein product: CASSKAGMPDKSHNQPQHF.

For this clone: The same CDR3 is also encoded by other DNA sequences in this sample. The J gene is TRBJ2-7, the V gene TRBV28; D not certain. In germline, CDR1 is MDHEN, CDR2 SYDVKM. CDR3 length equals 12 residues. The V end was cut by 8 bases, the J end by 0 bases, with 8 bases between. The CDR3 loop reads CASRSGSYEQYF. The CDR3, as DNA: TGTGCCAGCCGGTCAGGCTCCTACGAGCAGTACTTC.

The V and J genes are TRBV25-1 and TRBJ1-2; D ambiguous. V lost 2 bases to trimming and J lost 3 bases, with 1 base between them. From germline, CDR1 is MGHDK and CDR2 SYGVNS. The CDR3 totals 11 residues. The CDR3 loop reads CASSEHYGYTF. CDR3 sequence (DNA): TGTGCCAGCAGTGAACACTATGGCTACACCTTC.

The CDR3 here is CASSRQGLYEQFF. The CDR3 DNA reads TGTGCCAGCAGCCGACAGGGGTTGTATGAGCAGTTCTTC. V and J are TRBV2 and TRBJ2-1; 8 bases match TRBD1. V dropped 6 bases and J dropped 8; count of bases not matched to a gene: 6. Germline-derived CDR1 and CDR2 are SNHLY and FYNNEI. This CDR3 is built from 13 residues.

This clone was seen a single time. This specimen includes other DNA sequences encoding the same CDR3. The rearrangement joins TRBV19 to TRBJ1-2, with D unresolved. The V and J ends lost 6 bases and 2 bases respectively, with 4 bases between them. Germline values: CDR1 LNHDA, CDR2 SQIVND (reference sequence). The CDR3 has 11 residues. Here the CDR3 reads CASSLNYGYTF. CDR3 bases: TGTGCCAGTAGCCTGAACTATGGCTACACCTTC.

V usage is TRBV6-5 and J usage is TRBJ2-7, with 8 bases matching TRBD1. The CDR3 totals 16 residues. Unmatched junction bases numbered 9, after V lost 4 bases and J lost 1 base. CDR1 and CDR2 from the germline V gene are MNHEY and SVGAGI. The CDR3 DNA reads TGTGCCAGCAGTTCCACCCAGGGGGCGGGTTCCTACGAGCAGTACTTC. The encoded protein is CASSSTQGAGSYEQYF.

As regards this clone: This sample includes further DNA sequences coding for the same CDR3. The chain recombines TRBV20-1 with TRBJ2-1; D is unclear. CDR3 length equals 11 residues. Trimming removed 1 base at V and 4 bases at J, with 2 bases between. Germline CDR1 reads DFQATT; CDR2 reads SNEGSKA (reference sequence). CDR3 DNA sequence: TGCAGTGCTAGAGGTTACAATGAGCAGTTCTTC. Translated, it gives CSARGYNEQFF.

This rearrangement joins TRBV6-5 to TRBJ2-1; 13 bases align to TRBD2. CDR3 size: 15 residues. Germline V gives CDR1 MNHEY, CDR2 SVGAGI. Losses at the gene ends were 6 bases for V and 6 bases for J; bases not matched to a gene: 5. This CDR3 is CASSRTSGGFNEQFF. For the CDR3, the DNA is TGTGCCAGCAGCCGGACTAGCGGGGGCTTCAATGAGCAGTTCTTC.

The chain employs TRBV28 and TRBJ1-5; the D gene is possibly TRBD1 (6 bases). V was trimmed by 0 bases and J by 6 bases, leaving 15 bases between them. Germline CDR1 reads MDHEN; CDR2 reads SYDVKM. The CDR3 runs 16 residues. CDR3 sequence reads: CASSLWSGEYSQPQHF. The CDR3 nucleotides read TGTGCCAGCAGTTTATGGTCAGGGGAGTACAGTCAGCCCCAGCATTTT. Based on the CDR3 plus reference TRBV28 and TRBJ1-5, the full variable domain is DVKVTQSSRYLVKRTGEKVFLECVQDMDHENMFWYRQDPGLGLRLIYFSYDVKMKEKGDIPEGYSVSREKKERFSLILESASTNQTSMYLCASSLWSGEYSQPQHFGDGTRLSIL.

This clone was observed at least ten times. The V call is TRBV5-1, the J call TRBJ2-3; TRBD1 agrees at 9 bases. The CDR3 runs to 15 residues. Losses at the gene ends were 4 bases for V and 3 bases for J; bases not matched to a gene: 6. CDR1 is SGHRS and CDR2 is YFSETQ in the germline V gene. This chain's CDR3 is CASSRDREMTDTQYF. The CDR3 nucleotides are TGCGCCAGCAGCCGGGACAGGGAGATGACAGATACGCAGTATTTT.

This chain joins TRBV4-1 and TRBJ2-7; no definite D call. This CDR3 region has 15 residues. The V end lost 1 base, the J end lost 2 bases, and 12 bases lay between the germline ends. Germline CDR1 reads MGHRA; CDR2 reads YSYEKL. The DNA for the CDR3 is TGCGCCAGCAGCCAAGGGGCCGACGGGCCCTACGAGCAGTACTTC. This sequence encodes CASSQGADGPYEQYF.

The chain has TRBV10-3 and TRBJ1-1, with no clear D. Germline V gene sequence: CDR1 ENHRY, CDR2 SYGVKD. V lost 3 bases and J 2 bases, leaving 19 bases between the germline ends. This CDR3 is 17 amino acids long. CDR3 amino acids: CAISETDGIIANTEAFF. For the CDR3, the DNA is TGTGCCATCAGTGAAACGGACGGGATAATCGCCAACACTGAAGCTTTCTTT.

This chain uses TRBV7-9 with TRBJ1-4, with 9 positions matching TRBD1. The CDR3 consists of 16 residues. V dropped 3 bases and J dropped 7; count of bases not matched to a gene: 9. CDR1 and CDR2 from the germline V gene are SEHNR and FQNEAQ (reference sequence). CDR3 protein: CASSLRGQGLSEKLFF. The DNA for the CDR3 is TGTGCCAGCAGCTTGAGGGGACAGGGTCTCTCTGAAAAACTGTTTTTT.